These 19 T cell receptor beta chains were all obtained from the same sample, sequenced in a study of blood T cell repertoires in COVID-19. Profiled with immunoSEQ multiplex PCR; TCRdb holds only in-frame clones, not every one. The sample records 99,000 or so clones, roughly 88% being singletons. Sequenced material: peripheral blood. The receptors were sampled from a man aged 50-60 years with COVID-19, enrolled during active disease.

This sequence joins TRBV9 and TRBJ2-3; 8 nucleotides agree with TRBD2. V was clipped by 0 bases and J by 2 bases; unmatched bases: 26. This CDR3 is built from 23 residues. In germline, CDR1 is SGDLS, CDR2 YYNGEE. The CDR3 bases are TGTGCCAGCAGCGTAGCAATCTTCGGGGTACGGCTAGCGGGCAGGGACTACACAGATACGCAGTATTTT. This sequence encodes CASSVAIFGVRLAGRDYTDTQYF. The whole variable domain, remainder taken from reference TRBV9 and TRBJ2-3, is DSGVTQTPKHLITATGQRVTLRCSPRSGDLSVYWYQQSLDQGLQFLIQYYNGEERAKGNILERFSAQQFPDLHSELNLSSLELGDSALYFCASSVAIFGVRLAGRDYTDTQYFGPGTRLTVL.

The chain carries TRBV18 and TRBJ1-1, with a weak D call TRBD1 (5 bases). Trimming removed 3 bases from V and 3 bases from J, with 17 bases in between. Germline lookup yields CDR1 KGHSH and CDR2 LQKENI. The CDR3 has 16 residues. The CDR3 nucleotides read TGTGCCAGCTCACCGGAAGTAAATCAGGGTTACACTGAAGCTTTCTTT. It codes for CASSPEVNQGYTEAFF.

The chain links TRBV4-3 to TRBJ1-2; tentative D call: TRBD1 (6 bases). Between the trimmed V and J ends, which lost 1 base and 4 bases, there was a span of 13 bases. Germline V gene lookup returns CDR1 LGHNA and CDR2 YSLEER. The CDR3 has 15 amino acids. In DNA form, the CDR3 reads TGCGCCAGCAGCCAAGCGCCAGGGGTAGGCTATGGCTACACCTTC. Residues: CASSQAPGVGYGYTF.

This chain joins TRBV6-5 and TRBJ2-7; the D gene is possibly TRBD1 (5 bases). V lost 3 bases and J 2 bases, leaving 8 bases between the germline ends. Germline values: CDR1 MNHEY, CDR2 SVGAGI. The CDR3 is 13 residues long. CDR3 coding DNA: TGTGCCAGCAGTTATGGCAGGGCCTACGAGCAGTACTTC. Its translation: CASSYGRAYEQYF.

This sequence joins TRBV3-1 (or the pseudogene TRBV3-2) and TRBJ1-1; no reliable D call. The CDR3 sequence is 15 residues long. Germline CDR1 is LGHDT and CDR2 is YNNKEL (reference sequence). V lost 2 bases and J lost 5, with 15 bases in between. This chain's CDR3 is CASSQPAWFGTEAFF. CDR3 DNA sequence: TGTGCCAGCAGCCAACCAGCGTGGTTCGGAACTGAAGCTTTCTTT.

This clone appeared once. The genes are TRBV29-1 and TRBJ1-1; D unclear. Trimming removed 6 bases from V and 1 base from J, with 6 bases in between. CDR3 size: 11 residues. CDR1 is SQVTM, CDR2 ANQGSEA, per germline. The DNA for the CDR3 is TGCAGCGTCTCTAAGAACACTGAAGCTTTCTTT. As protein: CSVSKNTEAFF.

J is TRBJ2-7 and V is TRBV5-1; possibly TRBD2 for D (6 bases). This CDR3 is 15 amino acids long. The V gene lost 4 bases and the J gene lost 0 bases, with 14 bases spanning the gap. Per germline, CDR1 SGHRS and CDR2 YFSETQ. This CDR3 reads CASSPSAGSSYEQYF. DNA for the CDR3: TGCGCCAGCAGCCCGTCGGCGGGGAGCTCCTACGAGCAGTACTTC.

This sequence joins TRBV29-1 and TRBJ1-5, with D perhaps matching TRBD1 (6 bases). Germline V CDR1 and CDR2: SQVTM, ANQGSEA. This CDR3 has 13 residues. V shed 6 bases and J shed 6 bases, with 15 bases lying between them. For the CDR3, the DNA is TGCAGCGTGGAGACAGGAACCGGTCAGCCCCAGCATTTT. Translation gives CSVETGTGQPQHF.

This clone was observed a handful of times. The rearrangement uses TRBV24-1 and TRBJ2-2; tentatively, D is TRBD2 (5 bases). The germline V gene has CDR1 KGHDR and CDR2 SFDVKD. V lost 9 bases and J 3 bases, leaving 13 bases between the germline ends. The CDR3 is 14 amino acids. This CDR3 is CATGRGRDTGELFF. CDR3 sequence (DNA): TGTGCCACCGGACGGGGAAGGGACACCGGGGAGCTGTTTTTT.

CDR3 sequence: CAISSTSGGQETQYF. The DNA for the CDR3 is TGTGCCATCAGTTCCACTAGCGGGGGTCAAGAGACCCAGTACTTC. The chain joins TRBV10-3 to TRBJ2-5; 11 nucleotides agree with TRBD2. J was trimmed by 2 bases and V by 5 bases; bases with no gene match: 4. The CDR3 spans 15 residues. Germline V gene lookup returns CDR1 ENHRY and CDR2 SYGVKD.

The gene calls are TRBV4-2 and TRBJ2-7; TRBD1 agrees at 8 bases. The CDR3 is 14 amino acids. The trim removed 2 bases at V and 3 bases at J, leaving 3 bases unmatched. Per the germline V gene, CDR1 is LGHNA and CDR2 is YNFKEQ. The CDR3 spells CASSQPRGHYEQYF. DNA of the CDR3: TGTGCCAGCAGCCAACCCAGGGGGCACTACGAGCAGTACTTC.

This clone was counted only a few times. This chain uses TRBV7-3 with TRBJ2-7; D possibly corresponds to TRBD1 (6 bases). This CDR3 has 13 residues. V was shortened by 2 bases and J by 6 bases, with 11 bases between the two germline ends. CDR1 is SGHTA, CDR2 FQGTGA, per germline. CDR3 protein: CASSLGVQGEQYF. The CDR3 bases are TGTGCCAGCAGCTTAGGCGTACAGGGCGAGCAGTACTTC.

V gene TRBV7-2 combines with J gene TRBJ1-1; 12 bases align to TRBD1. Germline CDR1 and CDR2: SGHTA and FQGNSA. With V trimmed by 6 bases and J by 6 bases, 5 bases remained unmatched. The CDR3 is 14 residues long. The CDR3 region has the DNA TGTGCCAGCAGTTGGGACAGGGGGCGACCTGAAGCTTTCTTT. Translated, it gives CASSWDRGRPEAFF.

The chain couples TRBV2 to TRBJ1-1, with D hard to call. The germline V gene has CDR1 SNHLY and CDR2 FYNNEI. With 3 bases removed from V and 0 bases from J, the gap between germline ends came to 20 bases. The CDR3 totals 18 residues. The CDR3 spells CASSDKPPTHTMNTEAFF. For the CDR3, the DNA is TGTGCCAGCAGTGACAAGCCCCCGACTCATACCATGAACACTGAAGCTTTCTTT.

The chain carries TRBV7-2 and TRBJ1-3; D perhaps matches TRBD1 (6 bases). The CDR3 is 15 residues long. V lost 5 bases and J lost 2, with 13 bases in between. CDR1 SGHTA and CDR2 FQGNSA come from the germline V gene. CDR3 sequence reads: CASSPGGAAGNTIYF. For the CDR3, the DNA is TGTGCCAGCAGCCCGGGGGGGGCGGCTGGAAACACCATATATTTT.

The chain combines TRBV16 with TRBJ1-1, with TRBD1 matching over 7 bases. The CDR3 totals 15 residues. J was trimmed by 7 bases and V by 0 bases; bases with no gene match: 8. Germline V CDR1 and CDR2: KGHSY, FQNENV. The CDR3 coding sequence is TGTGCCAGCAGCCAATCCTTGTTAGGGGGCGGTGAAGCTTTCTTT. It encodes CASSQSLLGGGEAFF.

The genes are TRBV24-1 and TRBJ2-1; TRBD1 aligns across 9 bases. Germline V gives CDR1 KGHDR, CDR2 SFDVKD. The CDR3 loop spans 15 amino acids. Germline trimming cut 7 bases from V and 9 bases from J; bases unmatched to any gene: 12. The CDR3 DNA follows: TGTGCCACCAGCTCACCGGGACAGGGTTTGGGTGAGCAGTTCTTC. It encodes CATSSPGQGLGEQFF.

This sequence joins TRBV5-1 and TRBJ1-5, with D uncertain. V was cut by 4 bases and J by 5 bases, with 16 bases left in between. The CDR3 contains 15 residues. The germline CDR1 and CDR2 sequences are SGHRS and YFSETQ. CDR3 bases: TGCGCCAGCAGCATAGATACGGGAGCCGATCAGCCCCAGCATTTT. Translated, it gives CASSIDTGADQPQHF.

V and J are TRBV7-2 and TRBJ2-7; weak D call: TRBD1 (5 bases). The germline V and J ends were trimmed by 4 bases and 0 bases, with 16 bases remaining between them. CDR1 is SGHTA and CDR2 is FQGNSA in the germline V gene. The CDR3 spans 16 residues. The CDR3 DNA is TGTGCCAGCAGCTGGTTGACAGCTATTAGCTCCTACGAGCAGTACTTC. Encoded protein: CASSWLTAISSYEQYF.